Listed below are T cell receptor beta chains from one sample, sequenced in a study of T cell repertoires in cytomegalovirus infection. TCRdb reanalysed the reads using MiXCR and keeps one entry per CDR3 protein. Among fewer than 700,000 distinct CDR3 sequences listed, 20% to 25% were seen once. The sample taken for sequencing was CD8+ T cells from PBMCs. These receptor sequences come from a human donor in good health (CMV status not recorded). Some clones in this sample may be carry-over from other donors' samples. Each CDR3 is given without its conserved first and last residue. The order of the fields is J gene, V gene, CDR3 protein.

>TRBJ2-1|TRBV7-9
ASTEGGAAYNEQF
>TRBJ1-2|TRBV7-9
ASSFDLST
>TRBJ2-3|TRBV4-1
ASSHVRTESTDTQY
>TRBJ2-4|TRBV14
ASSPTARGNIQY
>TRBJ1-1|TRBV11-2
VSSFNTEAF
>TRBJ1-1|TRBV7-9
ASSPRGLGGRNTEAF
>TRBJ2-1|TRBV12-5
ASGLEGQGVVHEQF
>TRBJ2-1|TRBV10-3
ATLWGSEQF
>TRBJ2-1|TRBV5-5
ASSLDTANEQF
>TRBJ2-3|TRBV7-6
ASSPFGGLTDTQY
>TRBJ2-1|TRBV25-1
ASSEWGVNYNEQF
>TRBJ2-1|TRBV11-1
ASGYGYNEQF
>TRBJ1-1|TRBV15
ATSSPGQGGTEAF
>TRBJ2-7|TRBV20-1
SARLARYEQY
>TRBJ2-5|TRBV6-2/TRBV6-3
ASSPSRQGIQETQY
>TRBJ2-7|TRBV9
ASSVAPAAPVEQY
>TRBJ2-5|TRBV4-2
ASSPIQDRRETQY